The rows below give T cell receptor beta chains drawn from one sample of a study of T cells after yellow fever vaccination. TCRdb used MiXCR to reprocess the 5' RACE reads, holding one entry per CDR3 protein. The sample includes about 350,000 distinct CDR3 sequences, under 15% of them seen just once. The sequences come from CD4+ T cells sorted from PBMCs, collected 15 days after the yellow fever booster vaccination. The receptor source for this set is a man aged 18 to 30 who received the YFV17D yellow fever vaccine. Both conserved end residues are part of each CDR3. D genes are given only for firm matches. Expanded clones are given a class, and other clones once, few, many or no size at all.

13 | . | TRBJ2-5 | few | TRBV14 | CASSQEYRRAQYF | TGTGCCAGCAGCCAAGAATACCGACGGGCCCAGTACTTC
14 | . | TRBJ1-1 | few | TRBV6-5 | CASSYGGAHTEAFF | TGTGCCAGCAGTTACGGGGGGGCGCACACTGAAGCTTTCTTT
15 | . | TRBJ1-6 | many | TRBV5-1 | CASSRSSSYNSPLHF | TGCGCCAGCAGCAGGAGTAGCTCCTATAATTCACCCCTCCACTTT
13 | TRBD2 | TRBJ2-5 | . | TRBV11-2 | CASRGTGGETQYF | TGTGCCAGCAGGGGGACGGGGGGGGAGACCCAGTACTTC
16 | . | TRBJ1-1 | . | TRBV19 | CASSIDYGARGAEAFF | TGTGCCAGTAGTATAGATTATGGAGCCAGAGGAGCTGAAGCTTTCTTT
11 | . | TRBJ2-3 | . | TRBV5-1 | CASRATDTQYF | TGCGCCAGTCGGGCCACAGATACGCAGTATTTT
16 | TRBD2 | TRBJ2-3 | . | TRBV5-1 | CASRRTSGGPTDTQYF | TGCGCCAGCAGGAGGACTAGCGGGGGACCAACAGATACGCAGTATTTT
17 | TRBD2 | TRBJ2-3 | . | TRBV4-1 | CASSQGGTSGGSDTQYF | TGCGCCAGCAGCCAAGGAGGGACTAGCGGGGGATCAGATACGCAGTATTTT
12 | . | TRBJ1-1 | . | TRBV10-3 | CAISKENTEAFF | TGTGCCATCTCGAAAGAGAACACTGAAGCTTTCTTT
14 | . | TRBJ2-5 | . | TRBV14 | CASSRNRVQETQYF | TGTGCCAGCAGCCGGAACAGGGTCCAAGAGACCCAGTACTTC
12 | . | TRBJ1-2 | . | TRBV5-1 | CASSFNRDGYTF | TGCGCCAGCAGCTTCAACAGGGACGGCTACACCTTC
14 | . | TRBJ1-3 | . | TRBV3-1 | CASSQAEAGNTIYF | TGTGCCAGCAGCCAAGCCGAGGCTGGAAACACCATATATTTT
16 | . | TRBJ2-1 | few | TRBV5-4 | CASSLMSRVVLNEQFF | TGTGCCAGCAGCTTGATGTCCAGAGTAGTCCTCAATGAGCAGTTCTTC
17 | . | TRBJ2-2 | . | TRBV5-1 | CASSLGFGVENTGELFF | TGCGCCAGCAGCTTGGGTTTCGGAGTGGAGAACACCGGGGAGCTGTTTTTT
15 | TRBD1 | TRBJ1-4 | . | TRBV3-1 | CASSQGSAGGRKLFF | TGTGCCAGCAGCCAAGGGTCGGCAGGGGGAAGAAAACTGTTTTTT
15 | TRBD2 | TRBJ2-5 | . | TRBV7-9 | CASSSNSGAQETQYF | TGTGCCAGCAGCTCAAATAGCGGGGCCCAAGAGACCCAGTACTTC
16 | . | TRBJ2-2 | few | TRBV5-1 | CASSLAGAIGAGELFF | TGCGCCAGCAGCTTGGCCGGGGCGATCGGGGCCGGGGAGCTGTTTTTT
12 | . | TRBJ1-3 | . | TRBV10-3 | CAISESRHTIYF | TGTGCCATCAGTGAGTCTCGCCACACCATATATTTT
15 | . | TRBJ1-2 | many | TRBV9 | CASSPLSADSYGYTF | TGTGCCAGCAGTCCGCTTTCGGCGGACAGCTATGGCTACACCTTC
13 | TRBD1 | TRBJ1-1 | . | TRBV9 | CASSVDLSGGAFF | TGTGCCAGCAGCGTAGATTTATCAGGGGGAGCTTTCTTT
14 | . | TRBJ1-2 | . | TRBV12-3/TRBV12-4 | CASSLQGTNYGYTF | TGTGCCAGCAGTTTACAGGGGACGAACTATGGCTACACCTTC
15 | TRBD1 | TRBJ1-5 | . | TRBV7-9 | CASSGGQGFNQPQHF | TGTGCCAGCAGCGGGGGACAGGGCTTCAATCAGCCCCAGCATTTT
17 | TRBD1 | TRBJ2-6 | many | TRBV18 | CASSPGQGTSGANVLTF | TGTGCCAGCTCACCGGGACAGGGTACGTCTGGGGCCAACGTCCTGACTTTC
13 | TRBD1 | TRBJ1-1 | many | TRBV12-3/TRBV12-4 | CASSSTGVTEAFF | TGTGCCAGCAGTAGTACAGGGGTAACTGAAGCTTTCTTT
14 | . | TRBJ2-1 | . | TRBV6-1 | CASSPSAGIHEQFF | TGTGCCAGCAGTCCATCCGCAGGGATCCATGAGCAGTTCTTC
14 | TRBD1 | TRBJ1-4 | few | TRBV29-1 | CSAVDRVPHEKLFF | TGCAGCGCCGTCGACAGGGTCCCTCACGAAAAACTGTTTTTT
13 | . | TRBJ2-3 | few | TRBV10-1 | CASSGGGSDTQYF | TGCGCCAGCAGTGGAGGCGGTTCAGATACGCAGTATTTT
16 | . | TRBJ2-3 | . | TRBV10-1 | CASSEVQGKGTDTQYF | TGCGCCAGCAGTGAGGTCCAGGGCAAGGGCACAGATACGCAGTATTTT
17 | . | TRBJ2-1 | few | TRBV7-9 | CASSWIRGRGVDNEQFF | TGTGCCAGCAGCTGGATAAGGGGGCGCGGGGTGGACAATGAGCAGTTCTTC
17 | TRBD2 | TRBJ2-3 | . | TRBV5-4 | CASSPPLAGADAGTQYF | TGTGCCAGCAGTCCACCGCTAGCGGGGGCAGATGCGGGTACGCAGTATTTT
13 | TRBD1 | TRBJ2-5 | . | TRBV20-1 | CSASWDRGETQYF | TGCAGTGCTAGTTGGGACAGGGGAGAGACCCAGTACTTC
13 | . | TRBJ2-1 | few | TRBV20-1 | CSAAGTDYNEQFF | TGCAGTGCTGCCGGGACGGATTACAATGAGCAGTTCTTC
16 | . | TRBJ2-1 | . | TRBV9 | CASSVGGQDWVNEQFF | TGTGCCAGCAGCGTAGGAGGTCAGGACTGGGTCAATGAGCAGTTCTTC
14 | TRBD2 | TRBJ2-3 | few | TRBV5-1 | CASQLAGKPHTQYF | TGCGCCAGCCAGCTAGCGGGGAAGCCACATACGCAGTATTTT
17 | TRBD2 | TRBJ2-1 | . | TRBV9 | CASSERLAGGTFNEQFF | TGTGCCAGCAGCGAGAGACTAGCGGGGGGGACCTTCAATGAGCAGTTCTTC
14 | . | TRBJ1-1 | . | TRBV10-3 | CAISTVDTDTEAFF | TGTGCCATCAGTACAGTTGACACAGACACTGAAGCTTTCTTT
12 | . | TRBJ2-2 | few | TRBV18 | CASSPSAGELFF | TGTGCCAGCTCACCATCGGCCGGGGAGCTGTTTTTT
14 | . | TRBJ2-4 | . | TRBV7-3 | CASSLTGTENIQYF | TGTGCCAGCAGCTTAACGGGGACGGAAAACATTCAGTACTTC
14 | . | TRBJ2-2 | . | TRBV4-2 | CASSRKGYTGELFF | TGTGCCAGCAGCCGCAAAGGCTACACCGGGGAGCTGTTTTTT
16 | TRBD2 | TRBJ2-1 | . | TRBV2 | CASSEVGGGSYNEQFF | TGTGCCAGCAGTGAAGTGGGGGGGGGCTCCTACAATGAGCAGTTCTTC
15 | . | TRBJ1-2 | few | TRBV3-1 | CASSLWRGGAAGYTF | TGTGCCAGCAGCCTCTGGAGGGGGGGCGCGGCCGGCTACACCTTC
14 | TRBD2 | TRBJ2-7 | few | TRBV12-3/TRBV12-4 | CASSFGAGAYEQYF | TGTGCCAGCAGTTTTGGGGCGGGGGCCTACGAGCAGTACTTC
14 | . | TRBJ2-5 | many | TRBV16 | CASSQSGGSGTQYF | TGTGCCAGCAGCCAATCAGGAGGGTCCGGGACCCAGTACTTC
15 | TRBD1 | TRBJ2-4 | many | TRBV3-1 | CASSQGGQGGNIQYF | TGTGCCAGCAGCCAAGGAGGACAGGGCGGAAACATTCAGTACTTC
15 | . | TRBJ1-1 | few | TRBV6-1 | CASSEAGGLDTEAFF | TGTGCCAGCAGTGAAGCGGGGGGGCTGGACACTGAAGCTTTCTTT